This TCR beta chain was documented in a study of blood T cells in healthy people across ages. Donors ranged from about 6 to 95 years old and were healthy Caucasians in Russia. Extraction yielded at least 5 micrograms of total RNA per sample. Using a J-beta primer mix together with a sample-barcoded 5' primer, a second PCR was run for roughly 7 to 12 cycles. Every cDNA molecule bore a tag from a template-switch adaptor containing 12 random nucleotides. TCRdb reprocessed the 5' RACE reads via MiXCR and lists one record per CDR3 protein. The repertoire holds approximately 900,000 distinct CDR3 sequences, almost 30% seen once, with more than 8.5% in the top ten. Points on this clonotype: At one end the junction does not follow the germline gene, possibly because of a read error.

The CDR3 contains 15 residues. Germline CDR1 MNHNS, CDR2 SASEGT. These same data were also listed under a study on T cells of mothers and their children.

The sequence came from a woman in her 40s in good health. The chain employs TRBV6-1 and TRBJ2-1, with D possibly TRBD2 on 5 matching bases. Material: blood. The CDR3 DNA is TGTGCTAGCAGTGAACTAGTGGGCTCCTACAATGAGCAGTTCTTC. Amino acids: CASSELVGSYNEQFF.